The present entry profiles one T cell receptor (beta chain) with its context. The antigen it binds to is not known. There are no base qualities to consult, and no much larger clone falls within one base. The germline V and J ends show losses of 3 bases and 4 bases respectively, and no gene match explains 2 bases of the junction. From the cysteine up to the phenylalanine, the CDR3 has a length of 15 residues. Only the CDR3 DNA is retained, 45 bases long and in frame from the first base. As encoded in the germline V gene, CDR1 is SGHRS while CDR2 is YFSETQ. A MiSeq instrument was used for deep resolution sequencing, which targeted depths ranging from 1 in 1 million up to 1 in 200,000 T cells, with coverage averaging 10x for each clonotype. The immunoSEQ hsTCRB Kit was used to generate TCR beta libraries. In the authors' own workflow: ImmunoSEQ Data Assistant and ImmunoSEQ Analyzer were used for data analysis, and V, D and J genes were assigned according to IMGT definitions. Clonality, with values ranging from 0 to 1, was calculated as one minus the normalized Shannon entropy of productive rearrangement frequencies. Only overrepresented clonotypes making up at least 0.05% of the repertoire of each patient were included in the public clonotype analysis. Repertoires from 10 to 15 age-matched healthy donors in immuneACCESS were used as clonality controls. What TCRdb holds here is the immuneACCESS table cut down to in-frame rearrangements. Part of the clones is not present; checked against another copy, under half of the missing clones reflect an unresolved V gene, and the others are unexplained. The V and J calls and clone size are taken from that table; D and trimming were inferred from the DNA. For this sample there are about 200,000 clones; roughly 77% appear just once. 5.5% to 6% of the sample lies in the top ten.

Interpreted using the paper, the time point label stands for: 12 months on ibrutinib. For TCR beta library preparation, about 2.2 micrograms of genomic DNA was extracted from cryopreserved PBMCs. High-throughput TCR beta sequencing was performed on longitudinal blood samples from CLL patients receiving ibrutinib monotherapy. The patients were enrolled in a single-center, open-label phase 2 trial of ibrutinib monotherapy. This sample was taken from a study of cytotoxic CD8 clonotypes in ibrutinib-treated CLL (dated by TCRdb to the early 2020s). Turning to the overall study: The cohort was composed of 11 relapsed/refractory and fewer than 16 treatment-naive patients; IGHV unmutated status was identified in 17 patients. Response samples were taken after a median of roughly 12 months on treatment, ranging from 6 to 36 months. All remission and progressive disease samples were collected while patients were still receiving ibrutinib. An average of about 260,000 productive templates and 94,082 productive rearrangements was obtained per sample. Responses were partial in roughly 25 patients and complete in 2; after median approximately 5.5 years follow-up, around 14 stayed in remission and about 12 progressed. Of the 85 to 90 participants in the trial, 25 to 30 had longitudinal samples available. Cryopreserved peripheral blood mononuclear cells were collected at three points: before therapy, at response, and at either sustained remission or disease progression.

The study at large found these results: Baseline clonality was found to be higher than that of age-matched healthy donors and was strongly correlated with circulating CD8+ T-cell counts. Public clonotypes were rare and either contracted or stayed stable during treatment, and the rise in clonality at ibrutinib response reflected the expansion of private clonotypes. Lymph node repertoires were not examined, and the timing of sampling was not matched between patients in sustained remission and those whose disease progressed. Clonality rose at ibrutinib response, remained stable during sustained remission, and dropped back toward baseline at progression.

The sample here was PBMCs, taken after 12 months of ibrutinib treatment. The chain links TRBV5-1 with TRBJ2-3, and 13 bases in between align with TRBD2. This clonotype was sampled from a human donor with chronic lymphocytic leukemia. The bases read TGCGCCAGCAGCTACGGACTAGCGGGAGCAGATACGCAGTATTTT. It translates as CASSYGLAGADTQYF.